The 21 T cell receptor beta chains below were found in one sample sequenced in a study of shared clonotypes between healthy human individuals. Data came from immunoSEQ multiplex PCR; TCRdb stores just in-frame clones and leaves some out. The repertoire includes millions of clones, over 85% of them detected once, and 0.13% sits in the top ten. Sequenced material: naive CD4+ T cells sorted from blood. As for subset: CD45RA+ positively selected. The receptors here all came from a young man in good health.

CDR3 nucleotide sequence: TGTGCCAGCTCACCAAGGCCTAGCGGAGCTAGCACAGATACGCAGTATTTT. It yields the protein CASSPRPSGASTDTQYF. The rearrangement links TRBV18 to TRBJ2-3, with 7 positions matching TRBD2. Losses at the gene ends were 2 bases for V and 0 bases for J; bases not matched to a gene: 8. The CDR3 length is 17 residues. Germline V gene data show CDR1 as KGHSH and CDR2 as LQKENI.

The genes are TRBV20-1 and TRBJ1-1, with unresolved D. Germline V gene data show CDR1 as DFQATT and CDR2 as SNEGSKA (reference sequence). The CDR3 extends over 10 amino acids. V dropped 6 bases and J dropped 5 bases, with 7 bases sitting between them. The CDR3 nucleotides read TGCAGTGCCCGGAAGACTGAAGCTTTCTTT. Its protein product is CSARKTEAFF.

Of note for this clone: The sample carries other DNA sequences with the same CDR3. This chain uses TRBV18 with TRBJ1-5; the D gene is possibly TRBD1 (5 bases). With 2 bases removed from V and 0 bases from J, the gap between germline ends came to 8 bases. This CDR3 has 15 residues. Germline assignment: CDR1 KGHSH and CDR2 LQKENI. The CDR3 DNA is TGTGCCAGCTCACCAACGGGGGGTAGCAATCAGCCCCAGCATTTT. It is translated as CASSPTGGSNQPQHF. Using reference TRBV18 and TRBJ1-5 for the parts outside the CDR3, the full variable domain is NAGVMQNPRHLVRRRGQEARLRCSPMKGHSHVYWYRQLPEEGLKFMVYLQKENIIDESGMPKERFSAEFPKEGPSILRIQQVVRGDSAAYFCASSPTGGSNQPQHFGDGTRLSIL.

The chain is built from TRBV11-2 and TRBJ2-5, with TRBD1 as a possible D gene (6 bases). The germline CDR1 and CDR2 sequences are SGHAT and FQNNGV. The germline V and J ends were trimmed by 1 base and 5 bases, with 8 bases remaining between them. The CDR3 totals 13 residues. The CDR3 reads CASSLAGVETQYF. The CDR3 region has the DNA TGTGCCAGCAGCTTAGCAGGGGTTGAGACCCAGTACTTC.

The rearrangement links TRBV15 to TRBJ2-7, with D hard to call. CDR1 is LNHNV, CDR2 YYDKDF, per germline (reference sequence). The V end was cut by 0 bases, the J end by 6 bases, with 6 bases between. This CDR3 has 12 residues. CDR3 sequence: CATSREVPEQYF. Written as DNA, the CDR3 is TGTGCCACCAGCAGAGAAGTACCCGAGCAGTACTTC.

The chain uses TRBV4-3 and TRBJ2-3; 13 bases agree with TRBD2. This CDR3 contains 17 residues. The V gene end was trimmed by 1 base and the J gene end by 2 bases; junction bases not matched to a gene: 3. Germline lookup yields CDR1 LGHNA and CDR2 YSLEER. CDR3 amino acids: CASSQGGLAGLTDTQYF. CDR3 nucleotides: TGCGCCAGCAGCCAAGGGGGACTAGCGGGGCTCACAGATACGCAGTATTTT.

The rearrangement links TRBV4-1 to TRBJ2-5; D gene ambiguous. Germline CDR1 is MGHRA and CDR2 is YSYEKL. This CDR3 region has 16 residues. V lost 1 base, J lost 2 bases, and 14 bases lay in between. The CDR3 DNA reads TGCGCCAGCAGCCAAGTCCCGGGTAGACATCAAGAGACCCAGTACTTC. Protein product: CASSQVPGRHQETQYF.

The CDR3: CASSQGGQVPLGEQYF. The CDR3 region has the DNA TGTGCCAGCAGTCAGGGGGGCCAGGTCCCTCTTGGCGAGCAGTACTTC. The V call is TRBV27, the J call TRBJ2-7; possibly TRBD1 for D (7 bases). Germline V gene sequence: CDR1 MNHEY, CDR2 SMNVEV (reference sequence). V was shortened by 5 bases and J by 6 bases, with 23 bases between the two germline ends. The CDR3 consists of 16 residues.

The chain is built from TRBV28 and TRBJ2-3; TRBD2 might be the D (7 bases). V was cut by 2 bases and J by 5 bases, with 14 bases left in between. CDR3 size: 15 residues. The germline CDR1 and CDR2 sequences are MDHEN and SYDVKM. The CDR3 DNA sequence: TGTGCCAGCAGTTTAGGGGGGGCAGGGGAAGATACGCAGTATTTT. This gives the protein CASSLGGAGEDTQYF.

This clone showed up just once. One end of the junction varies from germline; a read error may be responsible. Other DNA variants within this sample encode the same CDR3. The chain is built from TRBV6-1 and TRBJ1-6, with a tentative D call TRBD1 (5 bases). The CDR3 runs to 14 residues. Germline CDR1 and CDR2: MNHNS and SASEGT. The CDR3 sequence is CASRGQGRNSPLHF. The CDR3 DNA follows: TGTGCCAGCAGAGGTCAGGGTCGTAATTCACCTCTCCACTTT.

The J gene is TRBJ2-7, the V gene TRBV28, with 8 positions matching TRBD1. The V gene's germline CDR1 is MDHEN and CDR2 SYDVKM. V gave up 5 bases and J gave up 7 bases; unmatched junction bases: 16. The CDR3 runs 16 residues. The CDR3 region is CASSPRGVAGGKEQYF. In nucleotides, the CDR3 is TGTGCCAGCAGTCCCAGGGGTGTGGCAGGGGGCAAGGAGCAGTACTTC. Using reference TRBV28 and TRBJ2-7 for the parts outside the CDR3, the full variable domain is DVKVTQSSRYLVKRTGEKVFLECVQDMDHENMFWYRQDPGLGLRLIYFSYDVKMKEKGDIPEGYSVSREKKERFSLILESASTNQTSMYLCASSPRGVAGGKEQYFGPGTRLTVT.

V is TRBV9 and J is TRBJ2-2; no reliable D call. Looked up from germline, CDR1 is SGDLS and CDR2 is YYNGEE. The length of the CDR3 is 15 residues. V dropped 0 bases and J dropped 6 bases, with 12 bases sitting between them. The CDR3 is CASSVEIGSAGELFF. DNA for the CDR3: TGTGCCAGCAGCGTAGAGATAGGGTCCGCCGGGGAGCTGTTTTTT.

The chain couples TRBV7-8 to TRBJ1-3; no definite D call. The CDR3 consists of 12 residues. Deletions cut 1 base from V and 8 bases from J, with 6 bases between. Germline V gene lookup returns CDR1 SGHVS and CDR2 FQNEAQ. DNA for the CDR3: TGTGCCAGCAGCTTAGATGGGGACACCATATATTTT. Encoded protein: CASSLDGDTIYF.

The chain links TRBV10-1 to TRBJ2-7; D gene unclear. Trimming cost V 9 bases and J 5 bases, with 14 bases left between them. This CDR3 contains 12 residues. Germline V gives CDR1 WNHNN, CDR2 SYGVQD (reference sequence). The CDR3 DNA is TGCGCCAGTTCTTCAAGGGCCCACGAGCAGTACTTC. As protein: CASSSRAHEQYF.

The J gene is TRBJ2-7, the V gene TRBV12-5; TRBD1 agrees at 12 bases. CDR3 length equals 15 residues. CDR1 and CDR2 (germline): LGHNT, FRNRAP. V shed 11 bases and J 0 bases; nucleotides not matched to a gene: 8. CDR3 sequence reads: CASGQGAVNSYEQYF. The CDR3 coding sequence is TGTGCTTCGGGACAGGGGGCTGTGAACTCCTACGAGCAGTACTTC. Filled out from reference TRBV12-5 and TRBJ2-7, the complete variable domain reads DARVTQTPRHKVTEMGQEVTMRCQPILGHNTVFWYRQTMMQGLELLAYFRNRAPLDDSGMPKDRFSAEMPDATLATLKIQPSEPRDSAVYFCASGQGAVNSYEQYFGPGTRLTVT.

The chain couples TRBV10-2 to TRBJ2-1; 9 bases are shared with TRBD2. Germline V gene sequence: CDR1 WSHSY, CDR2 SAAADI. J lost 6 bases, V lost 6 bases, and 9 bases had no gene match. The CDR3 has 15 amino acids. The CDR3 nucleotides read TGCGCCAGCAGGGTGAGGCTAGCGGGAACCAATGAGCAGTTCTTC. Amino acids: CASRVRLAGTNEQFF.

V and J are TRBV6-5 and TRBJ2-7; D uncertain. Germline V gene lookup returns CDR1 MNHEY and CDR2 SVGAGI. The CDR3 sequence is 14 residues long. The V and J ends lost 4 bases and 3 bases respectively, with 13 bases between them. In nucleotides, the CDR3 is TGTGCCAGCAGTTCTCCCCAGGTCTACTACGAGCAGTACTTC. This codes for CASSSPQVYYEQYF.

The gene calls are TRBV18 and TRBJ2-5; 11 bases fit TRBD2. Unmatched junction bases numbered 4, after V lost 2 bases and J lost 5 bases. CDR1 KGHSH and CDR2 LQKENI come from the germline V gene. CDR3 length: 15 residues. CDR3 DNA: TGTGCCAGCTCACCATCCCCTAGCGGGGGGGAGACCCAGTACTTC. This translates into CASSPSPSGGETQYF.

The CDR3 DNA reads as TGTGCCAGCAGCCAAGCCCCCGGAATGAACACTGAAGCTTTCTTT. Encoded protein: CASSQAPGMNTEAFF. The chain recombines TRBV14 with TRBJ1-1; no clear D. The CDR3 loop spans 15 amino acids. The V gene's germline CDR1 is SGHDN and CDR2 FVKESK. V dropped 1 base and J dropped 0 bases, with 9 bases sitting between them.

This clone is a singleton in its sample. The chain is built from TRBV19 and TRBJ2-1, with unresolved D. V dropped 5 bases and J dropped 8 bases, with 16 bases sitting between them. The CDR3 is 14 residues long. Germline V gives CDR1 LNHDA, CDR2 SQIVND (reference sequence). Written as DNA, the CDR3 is TGTGCCAGTAGTCCACGGCTACTACCAGATGAGCAGTTCTTC. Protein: CASSPRLLPDEQFF.

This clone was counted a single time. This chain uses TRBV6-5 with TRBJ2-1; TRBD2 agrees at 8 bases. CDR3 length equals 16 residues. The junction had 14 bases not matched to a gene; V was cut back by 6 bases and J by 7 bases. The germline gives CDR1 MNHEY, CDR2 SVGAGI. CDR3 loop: CASRYRRLAGRNEQFF. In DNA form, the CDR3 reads TGTGCCAGCAGATACAGGCGGCTAGCGGGTCGAAATGAGCAGTTCTTC.